This T cell receptor beta chain came from a study of T cells in Graves' hyperthyroidism and ophthalmopathy. The wider study: Initial diagnosis, before any treatment, was when peripheral blood was collected.

Amplified TCR beta CDR3 regions came from RNA transcripts. The primer set for the first-round RT-PCR of the TCR CDR3 was HTBI. TCRdb processed the multiplex PCR reads anew with MiXCR; each CDR3 protein has one entry. The table lists roughly 170,000 distinct CDR3 sequences, about 17% of them singletons, with 25% to 35% in the top ten. Thyroid ultrasound, orbital computed tomography, clinical symptoms, and serum thyroxine and TRAb underpinned diagnoses. Cells are PBMCs isolated from about 10 ml of fresh blood. Study findings and constraints: Blood also contained most expanded thyroid clonotypes above 0.001.

J gave up 9 bases and V 5 bases, and 4 bases lay outside the gene matches. Germline values: CDR1 SNHLY, CDR2 FYNNEI. This CDR3 spans 12 amino acids. As to this clonotype: As yet, its antigen is unknown.

Sequencing was carried out using blood. The V and J genes are TRBV2 and TRBJ2-1; 7 positions agree with TRBD1. The source is a woman aged 45-59 years with Graves' hyperthyroidism. The CDR3 region is CASSIGTVEQFF. CDR3 nucleotide sequence: TGTGCCAGCAGTATAGGGACAGTTGAGCAGTTCTTC.